The 25 T cell receptor beta chains in this list originate from one sample, sequenced in a study of neurological immune-mediated disorders. TCRdb re-derived calls from the 5' RACE reads in MiXCR, one entry per CDR3 protein. The data show some 48,000 distinct CDR3 sequences, with 5.8% seen just once and approximately 1.3% held by the top ten. Material: CD4+ T cells from blood. These receptor sequences come from a woman younger than 35 with multiple sclerosis.

This clonotype was counted many times. V and J are TRBV12-3 or TRBV12-4 and TRBJ2-3; D uncertain. Trimming pared 5 bases from V and 2 bases from J, leaving 8 bases between. This CDR3 is built from 13 residues. The CDR3 nucleotides are TGTGCCAGCAGTGCCTGGGACACAGATACGCAGTATTTT. Translating gives CASSAWDTDTQYF.

This clonotype was picked up many times. The chain recombines TRBV12-3 or TRBV12-4 with TRBJ1-3; TRBD1 agrees at 9 bases. This CDR3 is 15 amino acids long. The V gene end was trimmed by 5 bases and the J gene end by 2 bases; junction bases not matched to a gene: 4. In nucleotides, the CDR3 is TGTGCCAGCAGTCCGCGGGACAGGGCTGGAAACACCATATATTTT. Protein product: CASSPRDRAGNTIYF.

In its sample, this clonotype was seen many times. The V call is TRBV5-1, the J call TRBJ1-1, with D possibly matching TRBD1 (6 bases). The CDR3 sequence is 13 residues long. The V gene lost 0 bases and the J gene lost 5 bases, with 8 bases spanning the gap. CDR1 and CDR2 from the germline V gene are SGHRS and YFSETQ. CDR3 protein: CASSLEGGTEAFF. The CDR3 nucleotides read TGCGCCAGCAGCTTGGAAGGGGGGACTGAAGCTTTCTTT.

This clonotype was seen ten or more times. The V call is TRBV20-1, the J call TRBJ1-3; no reliable D call. Trimming cost V 4 bases and J 0 bases, with 13 bases left between them. This CDR3 comprises 15 residues. Germline values: CDR1 DFQATT, CDR2 SNEGSKA (reference sequence). The CDR3 bases are TGCAGTGCTATGTCTACAGCTCGCTCTGGAAACACCATATATTTT. It specifies CSAMSTARSGNTIYF.

This clonotype was picked up many times. This rearrangement joins TRBV12-3 or TRBV12-4 to TRBJ2-1; TRBD1 agrees at 10 bases. Unmatched junction bases numbered 14, after V lost 0 bases and J lost 15 bases. The CDR3 is made up of 16 amino acids. The CDR3 spells CASSLAGTGEGTGVFF. The CDR3 region has the DNA TGTGCCAGCAGTTTAGCCGGAACTGGGGAAGGGACAGGGGTGTTCTTC.

This clonotype came up many times. This chain links TRBV4-3 with TRBJ2-6; 9 bases map to TRBD1. Trimming removed 1 base from V and 1 base from J; junction bases left unmatched: 11. The CDR3 has 20 amino acids. Germline V CDR1 and CDR2: LGHNA, YSLEER. The CDR3 DNA follows: TGCGCCAGCAGCCAAGTATTAGGACAGGGGTTTCTATCTGGGGCCAACGTCCTGACTTTC. Residues: CASSQVLGQGFLSGANVLTF.

The rearrangement links TRBV9 to TRBJ1-1; no clear D gene. Per the germline V gene, CDR1 is SGDLS and CDR2 is YYNGEE. V lost 0 bases to trimming and J lost 1 base, with 7 bases between them. The CDR3 is made up of 14 amino acids. The CDR3 region is CASSVGEGNTEAFF. For the CDR3, the DNA is TGTGCCAGCAGCGTAGGAGAGGGGAACACTGAAGCTTTCTTT.

This clonotype has ten or more counts. The V call is TRBV28, the J call TRBJ1-4, with D tentatively TRBD1 (6 bases). This CDR3 spans 17 amino acids. The V gene's germline CDR1 is MDHEN and CDR2 SYDVKM. V lost 5 bases and J 0 bases, leaving 16 bases between the germline ends. Here the CDR3 DNA reads TGTGCCAGCAGTCCGACAGGACTTAGGGCAACTAATGAAAAACTGTTTTTT. This encodes CASSPTGLRATNEKLFF.

This clonotype was observed at least ten times. V is TRBV20-1 and J is TRBJ2-3; tentative D call: TRBD2 (5 bases). The V end lost 0 bases, the J end lost 0 bases, and 16 bases lay between the germline ends. This CDR3 contains 17 residues. CDR1 and CDR2 from the germline V gene are DFQATT and SNEGSKA (reference sequence). The CDR3 region has the DNA TGCAGTGCTAGAGACCCCATGAGGGAGACTAGCACAGATACGCAGTATTTT. Its translation is CSARDPMRETSTDTQYF.

This clonotype came up many times. The rearrangement joins TRBV20-1 to TRBJ1-6; no clear D gene. Per the germline V gene, CDR1 is DFQATT and CDR2 is SNEGSKA (reference sequence). The CDR3 runs 13 residues. V was pared by 6 bases and J by 7 bases, with 13 bases between. The CDR3 nucleotides read TGCAGTGCAACTGAACCGTGGAATTCACCCCTCCACTTT. Translating it yields CSATEPWNSPLHF.

This clonotype appeared many times. V is TRBV7-2 and J is TRBJ1-2, with 8 bases matching TRBD1. Germline CDR1 reads SGHTA; CDR2 reads FQGNSA. V lost 5 bases and J lost 6; bases outside the gene matches: 8. The CDR3 is made up of 14 amino acids. CDR3 in DNA: TGTGCCAGCAGCCACGGACAGGGTGGCGATGGCTACACCTTC. It is translated as CASSHGQGGDGYTF.

This clonotype came up many times. This CDR3 is CATGKTYGYTF. CDR3 nucleotide sequence: TGTGCTACAGGGAAAACCTATGGCTACACCTTC. The chain has TRBV6-5 and TRBJ1-2, with D maybe TRBD1 (6 bases). Per germline, CDR1 MNHEY and CDR2 SVGAGI. CDR3 length: 11 residues.

This clonotype has ten or more counts. The chain is built from TRBV20-1 and TRBJ2-3; 9 bases match TRBD2. Germline assignment: CDR1 DFQATT and CDR2 SNEGSKA (reference sequence). Trimming took 8 bases from V and 1 from J; bases not matched to a gene: 4. This CDR3 region has 13 residues. CDR3: CSLERGGTDTQYF. The CDR3 DNA is TGCAGTCTTGAGCGGGGGGGCACAGATACGCAGTATTTT.

This clonotype was recorded many times. The rearrangement links TRBV5-1 to TRBJ2-7; TRBD2 aligns across 11 bases. In germline, CDR1 is SGHRS, CDR2 YFSETQ. This CDR3 is 15 amino acids long. The V and J ends lost 6 bases and 3 bases, in that order; junction bases with no gene match: 8. In DNA form, the CDR3 reads TGCGCCAGCAAGTACCGTAGCGGGGGGGGCTACGAGCAGTACTTC. It yields the protein CASKYRSGGGYEQYF.

In this sample, this clonotype turned up many times. V gene TRBV18 combines with J gene TRBJ2-1; D might be TRBD1 (5 bases). The germline V and J ends were trimmed by 2 bases and 8 bases, with 13 bases remaining between them. Germline V lookup: CDR1 KGHSH, CDR2 LQKENI. This CDR3 comprises 14 residues. The CDR3: CASSPTAGFDEQFF. The CDR3 DNA reads TGTGCCAGCTCACCAACGGCAGGGTTCGATGAGCAGTTCTTC.

The table lists this clonotype with many counts. This chain connects TRBV20-1 to TRBJ2-1, with TRBD2 matching over 9 bases. Per germline, CDR1 DFQATT and CDR2 SNEGSKA (reference sequence). The ends lost 0 bases at V and 1 base at J; junction bases unmatched: 7. The CDR3 has 17 amino acids. As DNA, the CDR3 is TGCAGTGCTAGAGATCTAGCGGGGTTAATTTCCTACAATGAGCAGTTCTTC. Translation: CSARDLAGLISYNEQFF.

This clonotype was observed many times. The rearrangement links TRBV6-2 or TRBV6-3 to TRBJ2-7; 9 nucleotides agree with TRBD2. The J segment lost 1 base and the V segment lost 2 bases, leaving 6 bases of the junction unmatched. There are 16 residues in the CDR3. CDR1 and CDR2 from the germline V gene are MNHEY and SVGEGT. The CDR3 coding sequence is TGTGCCAGCAGTTACACCCTAGCGGGGATTTCCTACGAGCAGTACGTC. This encodes CASSYTLAGISYEQYV.

The sample holds many counts of this clonotype. The genes are TRBV7-2 and TRBJ1-5; 7 bases map to TRBD1. Germline trimming cut 5 bases from V and 7 bases from J; bases unmatched to any gene: 11. The CDR3 covers 15 residues. In germline, CDR1 is SGHTA, CDR2 FQGNSA. The CDR3 spells CASSRGQVPSQPQHF. Here the CDR3 DNA reads TGTGCCAGCAGCCGCGGACAGGTCCCATCCCAGCCCCAGCATTTT.

This clonotype has at least ten counts. This rearrangement joins TRBV6-2 or TRBV6-3 to TRBJ2-7; 10 bases are shared with TRBD2. CDR1 is MNHEY and CDR2 is SVGEGT in the germline V gene. Trimming removed 7 bases from V and 4 bases from J; junction bases left unmatched: 4. This CDR3 contains 13 residues. The CDR3 DNA is TGTGCCAGCACCATAGCGGGGGGTTACGAGCAGTACGTC. Its protein product is CASTIAGGYEQYV.

Only a few counts were recorded for this clonotype. This chain links TRBV7-9 with TRBJ2-7; 9 nucleotides align to TRBD1. This CDR3 is built from 17 residues. J gave up 1 base and V 5 bases, and 12 bases lay outside the gene matches. Germline values: CDR1 SEHNR, CDR2 FQNEAQ (reference sequence). CDR3 loop: CASSPRTGGELSYEQYF. The DNA of the CDR3 is TGTGCCAGCAGCCCTCGAACAGGGGGCGAACTTTCCTACGAGCAGTACTTC.

At least ten counts were recorded for this clonotype. The V gene is TRBV20-1, the J gene TRBJ1-1, with 8 bases identical to TRBD1. After removal of 6 bases from V and 4 bases from J, the junction contained 22 bases not matched to a gene. This CDR3 spans 18 amino acids. Germline V lookup: CDR1 DFQATT, CDR2 SNEGSKA (reference sequence). CDR3 sequence: CSALGQGGVASLGTEAFF. The CDR3 DNA follows: TGCAGTGCCCTTGGACAGGGTGGAGTTGCGTCGCTAGGCACTGAAGCTTTCTTT.

This clonotype was seen repeatedly, ten times or more. This chain connects TRBV7-2 to TRBJ2-2; 14 positions agree with TRBD2. CDR1 and CDR2 (germline): SGHTA, FQGNSA. V trimming: 4 bases; J trimming: 7 bases; junction bases outside the gene matches: 8. The CDR3 is made up of 17 amino acids. CDR3 region: CASSWGLAGAVGGELFF. The CDR3 DNA is TGTGCCAGCAGCTGGGGACTAGCGGGAGCGGTCGGCGGGGAGCTGTTTTTT.

This clonotype was counted many times. This chain uses TRBV18 with TRBJ1-5; D unclear. Trimming left V 2 bases short and J 4 bases short, with 6 bases between. The V gene's germline CDR1 is KGHSH and CDR2 LQKENI. This CDR3 comprises 13 residues. Here the CDR3 reads CASSPDRNQPQHF. CDR3 sequence (DNA): TGTGCCAGCTCACCAGACCGGAATCAGCCCCAGCATTTT.

In this sample, this clonotype turned up many times. J is TRBJ1-6 and V is TRBV6-1; 9 bases map to TRBD1. Trimming at V came to 11 bases and at J to 11 bases, leaving 10 bases not matched to a gene. Germline CDR1 is MNHNS and CDR2 is SASEGT. This CDR3 contains 13 residues. Here the CDR3 reads CAARGTGMAPLHF. CDR3 DNA sequence: TGTGCCGCGCGGGGGACAGGGATGGCACCCCTCCACTTT.

This clonotype occurred a few times. CDR3 in amino acids: CSVESPGLSYGYTF. Here the CDR3 DNA reads TGCAGCGTTGAAAGTCCCGGACTGAGCTATGGCTACACCTTC. The chain uses TRBV29-1 and TRBJ1-2; D not certain. The CDR3 is 14 residues long. Trimming removed 2 bases from V and 4 bases from J, with 14 bases in between. The germline V gene encodes CDR1 SQVTM and CDR2 ANQGSEA.